Listed below are T cell receptor beta chains from one sample, sequenced in a study of siplizumab effects on memory and regulatory T cells. Repertoires were generated with immunoSEQ multiplex PCR, while TCRdb's copy carries only in-frame clones and drops some. The data contain roughly 62,000 clones, around 80% of them seen just once; the ten biggest clones take up roughly 0.4%. Sequenced material: memory CD4+ T cells sorted from blood. These receptors originate from a human donor in good health. The CDR3 runs from the conserved cysteine through the conserved F or W. Fields, in order: clone size, J gene, V gene, D gene, CDR3 protein, CDR3 DNA. The D gene is left open where the match is weak. Part of the rows lack a size; the others show once, few, many or a class for expanded clones.

clone size: NA; J gene: TRBJ2-5; V gene: TRBV9; D gene: TRBD1; CDR3 protein: CASSPRTGMYQETQYF; CDR3 DNA: TGTGCCAGCAGCCCTAGGACAGGAATGTACCAAGAGACCCAGTACTTC
clone size: NA; J gene: TRBJ2-7; V gene: TRBV25-1; D gene: NA; CDR3 protein: CASSEGLGRSSYEQYF; CDR3 DNA: TGTGCCAGCAGTGAAGGTCTGGGACGATCCTCCTACGAGCAGTACTTC
clone size: NA; J gene: TRBJ1-4; V gene: TRBV14; D gene: NA; CDR3 protein: CASSLRGAEKLFF; CDR3 DNA: TGTGCCAGCAGCCTCCGAGGGGCTGAAAAACTGTTTTTT
clone size: NA; J gene: TRBJ2-2; V gene: TRBV5-4; D gene: NA; CDR3 protein: CASSLGVETNTGELFF; CDR3 DNA: TGTGCCAGCAGCTTGGGGGTGGAAACGAACACCGGGGAGCTGTTTTTT
clone size: NA; J gene: TRBJ1-6; V gene: TRBV6-1; D gene: NA; CDR3 protein: CASSGPELLAWSPLHF; CDR3 DNA: TGTGCCAGCAGTGGGCCGGAACTCCTCGCCTGGTCACCCCTCCACTTT
clone size: NA; J gene: TRBJ2-7; V gene: TRBV4-3; D gene: NA; CDR3 protein: CASSLQPESYEQYF; CDR3 DNA: TGCGCCAGCAGCCTGCAACCCGAGTCCTACGAGCAGTACTTC
clone size: NA; J gene: TRBJ2-2; V gene: TRBV29-1; D gene: TRBD2; CDR3 protein: CSVRTSANTGELFF; CDR3 DNA: TGCAGCGTCCGGACTAGCGCGAACACCGGGGAGCTGTTTTTT
clone size: NA; J gene: TRBJ2-7; V gene: TRBV30; D gene: NA; CDR3 protein: CAWKQQQSFYEQYF; CDR3 DNA: TGTGCCTGGAAACAACAACAGAGCTTCTACGAGCAGTACTTC
clone size: NA; J gene: TRBJ2-2; V gene: TRBV6-5; D gene: TRBD2; CDR3 protein: CAVRGGNTGELFF; CDR3 DNA: TGTGCCGTGCGGGGGGGGAACACCGGGGAGCTGTTTTTT
clone size: NA; J gene: TRBJ2-5; V gene: TRBV11-1; D gene: TRBD1; CDR3 protein: CASSLRGGTGQETQYF; CDR3 DNA: TGTGCCAGCAGCTTACGCGGAGGGACAGGGCAAGAGACCCAGTACTTC
clone size: NA; J gene: TRBJ1-1; V gene: TRBV6-5; D gene: NA; CDR3 protein: CASRVVVGAEAFF; CDR3 DNA: TGTGCCAGCAGGGTGGTCGTGGGTGCTGAAGCTTTCTTT
clone size: NA; J gene: TRBJ1-2; V gene: TRBV28; D gene: NA; CDR3 protein: CASRSGRGYGYTF; CDR3 DNA: TGTGCCAGCAGATCGGGAAGGGGGTATGGCTACACCTTC
clone size: once; J gene: TRBJ2-1; V gene: TRBV5-1; D gene: TRBD2; CDR3 protein: CASSSPSQRGFNEQFF; CDR3 DNA: TGCGCCAGCAGCTCCCCTAGCCAGCGGGGATTCAATGAGCAGTTCTTC
clone size: once; J gene: TRBJ1-3; V gene: TRBV28; D gene: TRBD1; CDR3 protein: CASRGQGRFGNTIYF; CDR3 DNA: TGTGCCAGCAGGGGACAGGGTCGTTTTGGAAACACCATATATTTT
clone size: NA; J gene: TRBJ1-6; V gene: TRBV2; D gene: NA; CDR3 protein: CASSRMENSPLHF; CDR3 DNA: TGTGCCAGCAGTCGGATGGAGAATTCACCCCTCCACTTT
clone size: NA; J gene: TRBJ2-2; V gene: TRBV29-1; D gene: TRBD2; CDR3 protein: CSVGPNRGGNGELFF; CDR3 DNA: TGCAGCGTTGGCCCAAATCGGGGGGGCAACGGGGAGCTGTTTTTT
clone size: once; J gene: TRBJ2-3; V gene: TRBV9; D gene: TRBD2; CDR3 protein: CASSVVSPSGGAPDTQYF; CDR3 DNA: TGTGCCAGCAGCGTAGTGAGTCCTAGCGGGGGGGCCCCAGATACGCAGTATTTT
clone size: NA; J gene: TRBJ1-2; V gene: TRBV19; D gene: NA; CDR3 protein: CASSISPGGNYGYTF; CDR3 DNA: TGTGCCAGTAGTATCTCCCCGGGGGGGAACTATGGCTACACCTTC
clone size: NA; J gene: TRBJ2-5; V gene: TRBV5-1; D gene: NA; CDR3 protein: CASSTRGETQYF; CDR3 DNA: TGCGCCAGCAGTACACGGGGCGAGACCCAGTACTTC
clone size: NA; J gene: TRBJ2-3; V gene: TRBV7-2; D gene: TRBD2; CDR3 protein: CASSPGLAGSQTDTQYF; CDR3 DNA: TGTGCCAGCAGCCCGGGACTAGCGGGGAGCCAAACAGATACGCAGTATTTT
clone size: once; J gene: TRBJ1-6; V gene: TRBV30; D gene: NA; CDR3 protein: CAWSARSADSPLHF; CDR3 DNA: TGTGCCTGGAGTGCCCGGTCGGCGGATTCACCCCTCCACTTT
clone size: once; J gene: TRBJ1-1; V gene: TRBV7-2; D gene: TRBD1; CDR3 protein: CASSAGTENTEAFF; CDR3 DNA: TGTGCCAGCAGCGCCGGGACAGAGAACACTGAAGCTTTCTTT
clone size: NA; J gene: TRBJ1-2; V gene: TRBV7-9; D gene: NA; CDR3 protein: CASSLDGGLYGYTF; CDR3 DNA: TGTGCCAGCAGCTTAGATGGGGGCCTCTATGGCTACACCTTC
clone size: NA; J gene: TRBJ1-2; V gene: TRBV5-4; D gene: TRBD1; CDR3 protein: CASSLFGTGGEFGSYGYTF; CDR3 DNA: TGTGCCAGCAGCTTGTTCGGGACAGGGGGCGAATTTGGGAGCTATGGCTACACCTTC